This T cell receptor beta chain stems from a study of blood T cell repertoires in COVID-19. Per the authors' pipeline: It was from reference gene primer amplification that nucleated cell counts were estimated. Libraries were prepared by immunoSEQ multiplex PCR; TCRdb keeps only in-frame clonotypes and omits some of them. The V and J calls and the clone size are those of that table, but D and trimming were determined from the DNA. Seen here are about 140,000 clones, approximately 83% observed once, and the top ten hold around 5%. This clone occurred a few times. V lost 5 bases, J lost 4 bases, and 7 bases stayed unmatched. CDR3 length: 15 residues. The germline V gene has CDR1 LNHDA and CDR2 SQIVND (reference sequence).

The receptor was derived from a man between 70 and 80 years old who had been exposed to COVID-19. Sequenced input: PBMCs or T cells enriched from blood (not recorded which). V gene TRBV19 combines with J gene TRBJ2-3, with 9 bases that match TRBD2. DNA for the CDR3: TGTGCCAGTAGTCTCCTAGCGGGGTCCCCAGATACGCAGTATTTT. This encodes CASSLLAGSPDTQYF.